Following are 20 T cell receptor beta chains from one sample sequenced in a study of PD-1 blockade in classical Hodgkin lymphoma. Stated time point: cycle 4 day 1 (C4D1), after more than five weeks of nivolumab. Following autologous stem cell transplantation, relapse occurred in every patient, and exposure to brentuximab vedotin varied. Libraries were prepared by immunoSEQ multiplex PCR; TCRdb keeps only in-frame clonotypes and omits some of them. The table lists about 51,000 clones, about 80% of them singletons. This sample comprised peripheral blood mononuclear cells (PBMCs), obtained before the fourth cycle of nivolumab. These receptors were taken from a human donor with classical Hodgkin lymphoma.

The chain joins TRBV19 to TRBJ1-1; D is unresolved. Germline assignment: CDR1 LNHDA and CDR2 SQIVND (reference sequence). Trimming shortened V by 2 bases and J by 0 bases, and 7 bases separated the two germline ends. CDR3 length: 14 amino acids. CDR3 residues: CASSILSLNTEAFF. Here the CDR3 DNA reads TGTGCCAGTAGTATACTCTCCCTGAACACTGAAGCTTTCTTT.

V usage is TRBV28 and J usage is TRBJ2-5, with unresolved D. Germline CDR1 MDHEN, CDR2 SYDVKM. The CDR3 totals 14 residues. V was clipped by 3 bases and J by 5 bases, with 13 bases between them. The DNA of the CDR3 is TGTGCCAGCAGTTTGTCGCGAGGAGCGGAGACCCAGTACTTC. This sequence encodes CASSLSRGAETQYF. Together with reference TRBV28 and TRBJ2-5, the CDR3 gives the full variable domain: DVKVTQSSRYLVKRTGEKVFLECVQDMDHENMFWYRQDPGLGLRLIYFSYDVKMKEKGDIPEGYSVSREKKERFSLILESASTNQTSMYLCASSLSRGAETQYFGPGTRLLVL.

The chain is built from TRBV6-5 and TRBJ1-2, with 10 bases that match TRBD1. This CDR3 has 15 amino acids. Germline CDR1 is MNHEY and CDR2 is SVGAGI. Germline trimming cut 6 bases from V and 8 bases from J; bases unmatched to any gene: 12. In nucleotides, the CDR3 is TGTGCCAGCAGGCGGGACAGGGGAGTTCGGGACGGCTACACCTTC. It yields the protein CASRRDRGVRDGYTF.

A single count supports this clone. This rearrangement joins TRBV11-1 to TRBJ2-7; a possible D gene is TRBD2 (6 bases). V was pared by 6 bases and J by 3 bases, with 15 bases between. CDR3 length equals 14 residues. Germline V gene lookup returns CDR1 SGHAT and CDR2 FQDESV (reference sequence). The CDR3 coding sequence is TGTGCCAGCAGTCTAAACCGGGGACTCTACGAGCAGTACTTC. This gives the protein CASSLNRGLYEQYF.

The CDR3 spells CASGGRGSSYNEQFF. The CDR3 bases are TGTGCCAGCGGGGGCCGGGGGAGCTCCTACAATGAGCAGTTCTTC. The chain combines TRBV6-6 with TRBJ2-1; D may be TRBD1 or TRBD2 (6 bases each). CDR1 MNHNY and CDR2 SVGAGI come from the germline V gene (reference sequence). The length of the CDR3 is 15 residues. Between the trimmed V and J ends, which lost 8 bases and 0 bases, there was a span of 14 bases.

The chain is built from TRBV2 and TRBJ2-2; D unclear. Trimming left V 7 bases short and J 1 base short, with 10 bases between. CDR3 size: 14 residues. Germline V gene lookup returns CDR1 SNHLY and CDR2 FYNNEI. The CDR3 DNA reads as TGTGCCAGCATAAGGACCCTGAACACCGGGGAGCTGTTTTTT. Its translation: CASIRTLNTGELFF.

This chain links TRBV7-9 with TRBJ2-7; TRBD1 or TRBD2 may be the D gene (5 bases each). V was clipped by 11 bases and J by 7 bases, with 24 bases between them. The CDR3 consists of 14 residues. Per the germline V gene, CDR1 is SEHNR and CDR2 is FQNEAQ (reference sequence). CDR3 in DNA: TGTGCCGTAAACGCCGGGACCTCCCCGGGGGAGCAGTACTTC. Translated: CAVNAGTSPGEQYF.

V is TRBV27 and J is TRBJ2-7; maybe TRBD1 (5 bases). Germline V gene data show CDR1 as MNHEY and CDR2 as SMNVEV (reference sequence). The CDR3 totals 19 residues. The V end lost 5 bases, the J end lost 3 bases, and 29 bases lay between the germline ends. CDR3 residues: CASSPRVDNRPALVYEQYF. Here the CDR3 DNA reads TGTGCCAGCAGTCCCCGAGTTGATAACAGGCCCGCCTTGGTCTACGAGCAGTACTTC.

By sample fraction, this clone is medium-sized (0.01 to 0.1%). V gene TRBV30 combines with J gene TRBJ1-1; D might be TRBD1 (6 bases). V was pared by 2 bases and J by 4 bases, with 14 bases between. The CDR3 runs to 14 residues. Germline CDR1 is GTSNPN and CDR2 is SVGIG (reference sequence). This chain's CDR3 is CAWSLKLGATEAFF. As DNA, the CDR3 is TGTGCCTGGAGTCTCAAGTTGGGGGCCACTGAAGCTTTCTTT.

This clone came up once. This rearrangement joins TRBV29-1 to TRBJ2-7; 11 bases map to TRBD1. The germline CDR1 and CDR2 sequences are SQVTM and ANQGSEA. The CDR3 consists of 14 residues. J was trimmed by 2 bases and V by 5 bases; bases with no gene match: 5. The CDR3: CSVQGQGVTYEQYF. The CDR3 nucleotides read TGCAGCGTTCAGGGACAGGGGGTTACCTACGAGCAGTACTTC.

V is TRBV6-1 and J is TRBJ1-2; D is perhaps TRBD1 (6 bases). The CDR3 has 15 residues. Germline CDR1 is MNHNS and CDR2 is SASEGT. The ends were cut back, 4 bases at V and 2 bases at J, with 14 bases in the middle. CDR3 protein: CASSGETGPNYGYTF. DNA of the CDR3: TGTGCCAGCAGTGGGGAGACAGGCCCGAACTATGGCTACACCTTC.

This clone was observed a handful of times. The chain is built from TRBV19 and TRBJ2-2; D remains unclear. The CDR3 length is 16 residues. Trimming removed 5 bases at V and 2 bases at J, with 15 bases between. Germline V gene sequence: CDR1 LNHDA, CDR2 SQIVND (reference sequence). CDR3 DNA sequence: TGTGCCAGTAGTCCCGTTGTTCCACATAACACCGGGGAGCTGTTTTTT. This codes for CASSPVVPHNTGELFF.

The rearrangement uses TRBV2 and TRBJ2-7; tentatively, D is TRBD1 (5 bases). This CDR3 is built from 13 residues. Germline V gene lookup returns CDR1 SNHLY and CDR2 FYNNEI. V was cut by 6 bases and J by 6 bases, with 15 bases left in between. CDR3 region: CASRLNQGSEQYF. The CDR3 DNA is TGTGCCAGCAGATTAAACCAGGGAAGCGAGCAGTACTTC.

This clone was detected once. The V gene is TRBV7-3, the J gene TRBJ1-1; D remains unclear. V dropped 2 bases and J dropped 4 bases, with 11 bases sitting between them. The V gene's germline CDR1 is SGHTA and CDR2 FQGTGA. There are 14 residues in the CDR3. The CDR3 reads CASSLGVLGTEAFF. CDR3 bases: TGTGCCAGCAGCTTAGGGGTTTTGGGCACTGAAGCTTTCTTT.

The chain couples TRBV6-5 to TRBJ1-2, with 8 bases fitting TRBD1. The V gene's germline CDR1 is MNHEY and CDR2 SVGAGI. Trimming at V came to 7 bases and at J to 4 bases, leaving 5 bases not matched to a gene. The CDR3 has 13 residues. The CDR3 loop reads CASTYGQGYGYTF. The CDR3 nucleotides are TGTGCCAGCACCTACGGACAGGGCTATGGCTACACCTTC.

This chain joins TRBV4-1 and TRBJ2-1, with 8 bases lining up with TRBD2. Losses at the gene ends were 1 base for V and 6 bases for J; bases not matched to a gene: 2. This CDR3 has 14 residues. Germline CDR1 and CDR2: MGHRA and YSYEKL. The CDR3 DNA follows: TGCGCCAGCAGCCAAGGACTAGCGCGCAATGAGCAGTTCTTC. It translates to CASSQGLARNEQFF.

Here the CDR3 reads CASSRFQGTGELFF. CDR3 coding DNA: TGCGCCAGCAGCCGATTTCAGGGCACCGGGGAGCTGTTTTTT. V and J are TRBV5-1 and TRBJ2-2, with a possible D match to TRBD1 (5 bases). Trimming stripped 4 bases from V and 4 bases from J, with 11 bases between. Germline values: CDR1 SGHRS, CDR2 YFSETQ. There are 14 residues in the CDR3.

The chain carries TRBV19 and TRBJ1-3, with TRBD1 identical over 7 bases. The germline V gene has CDR1 LNHDA and CDR2 SQIVND (reference sequence). The V segment lost 5 bases and the J segment 3 bases; nucleotides outside the gene matches: 4. CDR3 length: 14 amino acids. This CDR3 reads CASSHRGFGNTIYF. CDR3 DNA sequence: TGTGCCAGTAGTCACAGGGGTTTTGGAAACACCATATATTTT.

The chain recombines TRBV27 with TRBJ2-3; 10 bases agree with TRBD1. The CDR3 spans 16 residues. Trimming cost V 3 bases and J 2 bases; bases outside gene matches: 5. Germline-derived CDR1 and CDR2 are MNHEY and SMNVEV (reference sequence). The CDR3 coding sequence is TGTGCCAGCAGTTTGACAGGGGGCGCGTACACAGATACGCAGTATTTT. It specifies CASSLTGGAYTDTQYF.

The chain links TRBV5-1 to TRBJ2-5; tentative D call: TRBD2 (5 bases). Germline V lookup: CDR1 SGHRS, CDR2 YFSETQ. V lost 0 bases to trimming and J lost 5 bases, with 14 bases between them. The CDR3 contains 15 residues. The CDR3 coding sequence is TGCGCCAGCAGCTTGGCCGCAGCGGATGGGGAGACCCAGTACTTC. Protein: CASSLAAADGETQYF. The full variable domain, completed using reference TRBV5-1 and TRBJ2-5, is KAGVTQTPRYLIKTRGQQVTLSCSPISGHRSVSWYQQTPGQGLQFLFEYFSETQRNKGNFPGRFSGRQFSNSRSEMNVSTLELGDSALYLCASSLAAADGETQYFGPGTRLLVL.